Here is one TCR beta chain with its context. Its antigen remains unknown. Using immunoSEQ multiplex PCR, the repertoire was profiled, and TCRdb retains in-frame clones only, with some absent. The sample contains around 23,000 clones, approximately 89% of which appear only once. These data are taken from a study of naive CD8 T cells in extremely preterm neonates. General study points: Preterm infants showed shorter CDR3s, fewer N additions and less trimming than older groups.

The CDR3 runs to 10 residues. V lost 3 bases and J 4 bases, leaving 0 bases between the germline ends. The V gene's germline CDR1 is SGHTA and CDR2 FQGTGA. Preterm samples came from extremely preterm deliveries at roughly 21-28 weeks. Sorting kept Annexin V-negative CD3+CD8+CD45RA+CCR7+ naive T cells. This chain connects TRBV7-3 to TRBJ1-2; the D is unclear. Source material: naive CD8+ T cells from cord blood. This sequence was found in a boy who was born preterm. The CDR3 DNA is TGTGCCAGCAGCTTCTATGGCTACACCTTC. Translated, it gives CASSFYGYTF.